This TCR beta chain is drawn from a study of response to subunit inactivated influenza vaccine. A word on this clonotype: The antigen is undetermined.

TCRdb re-analysed the RT-PCR reads in MiXCR, keeping a single row per CDR3 protein. The sample yields under 500,000 distinct CDR3 sequences, approximately 11% seen once. Study-level results: T cells newly recruited by each seasonal influenza vaccination are few, the authors suggested.

From germline, CDR1 is SGHKS and CDR2 YYEKEE (reference sequence). With 4 bases clipped from V and 1 base from J, the junction kept 7 bases outside the gene matches. This CDR3 is built from 15 residues. V gene TRBV5-5 combines with J gene TRBJ2-7, with 8 nucleotides matching TRBD1. The source was PBMCs from blood, collected about 6 weeks after vaccination. The receptor was isolated from a man aged 50 to 59 who received an inactivated influenza vaccine. CDR3 residues: CASSLLWTGSYEQYF. CDR3 DNA: TGTGCCAGCAGCCTCCTTTGGACAGGGTCCTACGAGCAGTACTTC.